This T cell receptor (beta chain) stems from a study of OX40 agonist ivuxolimab in advanced cancers. Study at large: In this cohort, patients received ivuxolimab, an agonistic anti-OX40 (CD134) antibody. Dose-escalation subjects each had hepatocellular carcinoma, melanoma, renal cell or head and neck cancer. Study findings and constraints: Some nonresponders also had low normalized T-cell clonal expansion. On average, CD8+ T cells showed a greater number of expanded clones than CD4+.

On this clone itself: Its specificity is unknown.

Some clones are missing from TCRdb's copy, which holds only in-frame ones; the method was immunoSEQ multiplex PCR. The top ten hold 20% to 30% of the sample, which has 5,500 to 7,500 clones, around 84% seen once. The CDR3 is made up of 16 amino acids. Germline V gene lookup returns CDR1 MNHEY and CDR2 SMNVEV (reference sequence). V lost 3 bases, J lost 0 bases, and 2 bases stayed unmatched. The sequenced sample was CD4+ or CD8+ T cells sorted from blood, obtained in a trial of the OX40 agonist ivuxolimab. The chain links TRBV27 to TRBJ2-6; TRBD1 aligns across 7 bases. This receptor was obtained from an adult with an advanced solid tumor such as melanoma, head and neck, liver or kidney cancer. In DNA, the CDR3 is TGTGCCAGCAGTTTGGGACAGATCTCTGGGGCCAACGTCCTGACTTTC. Protein: CASSLGQISGANVLTF.